Below, 20 T cell receptor beta chains from the same sample are listed, as sequenced in a study of shared clonotypes between healthy human individuals. The repertoire was sequenced with immunoSEQ multiplex PCR; TCRdb's copy has only in-frame clones and lacks some. The sample holds roughly 2.4 million clones, roughly 95% seen once. The sequenced sample was naive CD4+ T cells sorted from blood. Subset meaning: CD45RA+ positively selected. The receptors were sampled from a man between 18 and 29 years old in good health.

The chain couples TRBV5-1 to TRBJ2-7; TRBD1 is a possible D gene (5 bases). Trimming removed 3 bases from V and 6 bases from J, with 13 bases in between. The germline V gene encodes CDR1 SGHRS and CDR2 YFSETQ. This CDR3 has 13 amino acids. CDR3 sequence reads: CASSSGQVSEQYF. The CDR3 nucleotides read TGCGCCAGCAGCTCAGGACAAGTTTCCGAGCAGTACTTC.

This clone was recorded only once. V usage is TRBV27 and J usage is TRBJ1-5; 7 bases map to TRBD1. The J segment lost 0 bases and the V segment lost 7 bases, leaving 3 bases of the junction unmatched. Germline V CDR1 and CDR2: MNHEY, SMNVEV (reference sequence). CDR3 size: 14 residues. CDR3 sequence: CASNRGYSNQPQHF. CDR3 coding DNA: TGTGCCAGCAACAGGGGATATAGCAATCAGCCCCAGCATTTT.

The chain links TRBV2 to TRBJ2-3; D unresolved. Looked up from germline, CDR1 is SNHLY and CDR2 is FYNNEI. V lost 4 bases and J lost 6, with 8 bases in between. CDR3 size: 12 residues. The CDR3 spells CASSGDLDTQYF. The CDR3 region has the DNA TGTGCCAGCAGTGGAGATTTGGATACGCAGTATTTT.

The rearrangement joins TRBV2 to TRBJ2-3; 7 nucleotides match TRBD2. CDR1 and CDR2 from the germline V gene are SNHLY and FYNNEI. V shed 3 bases and J 6 bases; nucleotides not matched to a gene: 9. The CDR3 is 15 residues long. CDR3 coding DNA: TGTGCCAGCAGTGAGGTACTAGCGCGGGGGGATACGCAGTATTTT. This encodes CASSEVLARGDTQYF.

The gene calls are TRBV7-9 and TRBJ2-7; TRBD1 agrees at 8 bases. V lost 1 base and J lost 5; bases outside the gene matches: 7. Germline CDR1 is SEHNR and CDR2 is FQNEAQ (reference sequence). The CDR3 sequence is 15 residues long. The CDR3 DNA sequence: TGTGCCAGCAGCTTAGAGAGACAGGGGTCCCACGAGCAGTACTTC. Protein product: CASSLERQGSHEQYF.

The rearrangement links TRBV6-1 to TRBJ2-7; D remains unclear. Germline V gene data show CDR1 as MNHNS and CDR2 as SASEGT. V lost 3 bases, J lost 6 bases, and 15 bases lay in between. This CDR3 region has 14 residues. The CDR3 DNA is TGTGCCAGCAGTGAGGTCAGCTCAGTGGTCGAGCAGTACTTC. Protein product: CASSEVSSVVEQYF.

This clone was counted only a few times. The chain combines TRBV25-1 with TRBJ2-1, with TRBD1 as a possible D gene (6 bases). The CDR3 runs to 17 residues. V was shortened by 2 bases and J by 9 bases, with 23 bases between the two germline ends. The V gene's germline CDR1 is MGHDK and CDR2 SYGVNS. CDR3 bases: TGTGCCAGCAGTGAACCAAACAGGGTTCGAACCCAAAGTGAGCAGTTCTTC. Its protein product is CASSEPNRVRTQSEQFF. Using reference TRBV25-1 and TRBJ2-1 for the parts outside the CDR3, the full variable domain is EADIYQTPRYLVIGTGKKITLECSQTMGHDKMYWYQQDPGMELHLIHYSYGVNSTEKGDLSSESTVSRIRTEHFPLTLESARPSHTSQYLCASSEPNRVRTQSEQFFGPGTRLTVL.

The rearrangement links TRBV28 to TRBJ1-6; no reliable D call. V lost 0 bases and J lost 7, with 10 bases in between. CDR3 length: 15 residues. Germline values: CDR1 MDHEN, CDR2 SYDVKM. CDR3 bases: TGTGCCAGCAGTTTATGGCAAGTACGGAATTCACCCCTCCACTTT. Protein: CASSLWQVRNSPLHF.

The genes are TRBV19 and TRBJ2-7; tentatively, D is TRBD1 or TRBD2 (5 bases each). This CDR3 has 15 residues. V was trimmed by 5 bases and J by 2 bases, leaving 16 bases between them. Germline V gives CDR1 LNHDA, CDR2 SQIVND (reference sequence). In nucleotides, the CDR3 is TGTGCCAGTAGTTTGTCCGGGGCCGTGACCTACGAGCAGTACTTC. This sequence encodes CASSLSGAVTYEQYF.

The chain is built from TRBV11-2 and TRBJ1-6, with D possibly being TRBD1 (5 bases). V lost 7 bases, J lost 9 bases, and 16 bases lay in between. Germline CDR1 is SGHAT and CDR2 is FQNNGV. There are 14 residues in the CDR3. Here the CDR3 DNA reads TGTGCCAGCACCGTTGGGGCGGAGGCTTCACCCCTCCACTTT. Its protein product is CASTVGAEASPLHF.

The chain employs TRBV9 and TRBJ2-2; TRBD1 aligns across 9 bases. Trimming at V came to 1 base and at J to 4 bases, leaving 8 bases not matched to a gene. Germline CDR1 reads SGDLS; CDR2 reads YYNGEE. CDR3 length: 17 amino acids. CDR3 region: CASSVNPGQGVTGELFF. As DNA, the CDR3 is TGTGCCAGCAGCGTAAACCCGGGACAGGGAGTCACCGGGGAGCTGTTTTTT.

The CDR3 nucleotides are TGCAGCGTAGGTTTCCGACTAGTAGATGAGCAGTTCTTC. Its translation is CSVGFRLVDEQFF. The chain carries TRBV29-1 and TRBJ2-1, with D maybe TRBD2 (6 bases). The CDR3 spans 13 residues. The germline gives CDR1 SQVTM, CDR2 ANQGSEA. Trimming took off 6 bases at V and 8 bases at J, with 17 bases between the two ends.

The rearrangement links TRBV5-4 to TRBJ2-7, with 7 bases identical to TRBD1. V was pared by 6 bases and J by 2 bases, with 8 bases of the junction left unmatched. Germline values: CDR1 SGHNT, CDR2 YYREEE (reference sequence). CDR3 length: 14 amino acids. CDR3 residues: CASTPAGGTYEQYF. CDR3 coding DNA: TGTGCCAGCACCCCCGCAGGGGGAACCTACGAGCAGTACTTC. Together with reference TRBV5-4 and TRBJ2-7, the CDR3 gives the full variable domain: ETGVTQSPTHLIKTRGQQVTLRCSSQSGHNTVSWYQQALGQGPQFIFQYYREEENGRGNFPPRFSGLQFPNYSSELNVNALELDDSALYLCASTPAGGTYEQYFGPGTRLTVT.

A remark on this clone: The same CDR3 can be traced to other DNA sequences in this sample. This chain joins TRBV7-3 and TRBJ2-5; perhaps TRBD2 as D (5 bases). With 3 bases removed from V and 5 bases from J, the gap between germline ends came to 10 bases. The CDR3 loop spans 13 amino acids. Germline V gene sequence: CDR1 SGHTA, CDR2 FQGTGA. CDR3 region: CASSFGSGETQYF. The CDR3 DNA reads as TGTGCCAGCAGCTTCGGCTCGGGGGAGACCCAGTACTTC. The variable domain in full, with the rest retrieved from reference TRBV7-3 and TRBJ2-5, is GAGVSQTPSNKVTEKGKYVELRCDPISGHTALYWYRQSLGQGPEFLIYFQGTGAADDSGLPNDRFFAVRPEGSVSTLKIQRTERGDSAVYLCASSFGSGETQYFGPGTRLLVL.

The chain uses TRBV6-5 and TRBJ2-7; D call uncertain. The CDR3 loop spans 15 amino acids. CDR1 MNHEY and CDR2 SVGAGI come from the germline V gene. Trimming removed 0 bases from V and 4 bases from J, with 13 bases in between. CDR3 sequence: CASSYSPEAFYEQYF. The CDR3, as DNA: TGTGCCAGCAGTTACTCCCCCGAGGCCTTTTACGAGCAGTACTTC.

The rearrangement links TRBV27 to TRBJ2-7; TRBD1 matches 10 bases. Germline CDR1 is MNHEY and CDR2 is SMNVEV (reference sequence). This CDR3 contains 21 residues. V was clipped by 0 bases and J by 0 bases; unmatched bases: 17. The CDR3 protein is CASSLSLRQGAPLVHSYEQYF. In nucleotides, the CDR3 is TGTGCCAGCAGTTTATCGCTTAGACAGGGGGCCCCACTAGTTCACTCCTACGAGCAGTACTTC.

This chain joins TRBV5-1 and TRBJ2-3; TRBD2 is a possible D gene (5 bases). CDR1 SGHRS and CDR2 YFSETQ come from the germline V gene. V was shortened by 0 bases and J by 2 bases, with 7 bases between the two germline ends. The CDR3 has 14 residues. The CDR3 is CASSLVGVTDTQYF. The DNA of the CDR3 is TGCGCCAGCAGCTTGGTCGGGGTCACAGATACGCAGTATTTT.

In its sample, this clone was seen once. The rearrangement joins TRBV5-1 to TRBJ1-1; a weak D match, TRBD1 (6 bases). Germline V lookup: CDR1 SGHRS, CDR2 YFSETQ. V was cut by 4 bases and J by 0 bases, with 13 bases left in between. CDR3 length: 15 amino acids. CDR3 protein: CASSTEGGMNTEAFF. The CDR3 DNA reads as TGCGCCAGCAGCACCGAGGGGGGTATGAACACTGAAGCTTTCTTT.

Remarks on this clone: This sample includes further DNA sequences coding for the same CDR3. The chain employs TRBV2 and TRBJ2-7; 9 nucleotides align to TRBD1. V lost 4 bases to trimming and J lost 2 bases; unmatched junction nucleotides: 0. There are 13 residues in the CDR3. From germline, CDR1 is SNHLY and CDR2 FYNNEI. CDR3 region: CASSGQGAYEQYF. CDR3 DNA sequence: TGTGCCAGCAGTGGACAGGGGGCCTACGAGCAGTACTTC.

This chain joins TRBV29-1 and TRBJ1-6; 9 bases align to TRBD1. V gave up 7 bases and J gave up 10 bases; unmatched junction bases: 8. CDR3 length equals 13 residues. Germline CDR1 SQVTM, CDR2 ANQGSEA. The DNA of the CDR3 is TGCAGCGCCCGGGACAGGGCGGAATCACCCCTCCACTTT. This sequence encodes CSARDRAESPLHF.